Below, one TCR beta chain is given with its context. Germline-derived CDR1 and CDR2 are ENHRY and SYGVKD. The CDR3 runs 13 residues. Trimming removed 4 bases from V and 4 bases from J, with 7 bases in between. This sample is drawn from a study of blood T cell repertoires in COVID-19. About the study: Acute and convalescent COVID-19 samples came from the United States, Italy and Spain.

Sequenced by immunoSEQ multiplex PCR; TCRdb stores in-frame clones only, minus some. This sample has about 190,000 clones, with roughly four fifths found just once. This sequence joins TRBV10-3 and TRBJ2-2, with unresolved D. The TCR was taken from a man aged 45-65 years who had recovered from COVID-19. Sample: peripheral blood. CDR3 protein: CAISGRTTGELFF. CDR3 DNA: TGTGCCATCAGTGGTAGAACCACCGGGGAGCTGTTTTTT.